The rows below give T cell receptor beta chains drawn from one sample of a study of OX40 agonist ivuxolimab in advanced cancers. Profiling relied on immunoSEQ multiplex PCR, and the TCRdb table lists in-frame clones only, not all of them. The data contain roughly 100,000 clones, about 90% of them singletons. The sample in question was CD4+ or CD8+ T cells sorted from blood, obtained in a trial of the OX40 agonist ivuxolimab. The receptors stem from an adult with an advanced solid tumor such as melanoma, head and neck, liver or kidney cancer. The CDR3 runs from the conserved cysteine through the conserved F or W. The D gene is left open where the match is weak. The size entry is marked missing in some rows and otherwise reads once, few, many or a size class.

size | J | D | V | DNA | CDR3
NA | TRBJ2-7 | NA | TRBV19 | TGTGCCAGTAGTTTGGGACCGCCGAATCGGGGCGAGCAGTACTTC | CASSLGPPNRGEQYF
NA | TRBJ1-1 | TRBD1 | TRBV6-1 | TGTGCCAGCAACGACAGGGGGAAGGGAACTGAAGCTTTCTTT | CASNDRGKGTEAFF
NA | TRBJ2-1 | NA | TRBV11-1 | TGTGCCAGCAGCTTAGTAAGTGGGAGTGGGAGTGAGCAGTTCTTC | CASSLVSGSGSEQFF
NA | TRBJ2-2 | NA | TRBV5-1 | TGCGCCAGCAGCTTGGTACTACAGGGTGGCGGGGAGCTGTTTTTT | CASSLVLQGGGELFF
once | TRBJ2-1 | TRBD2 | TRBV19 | TGTGCCAGCGCCCTTGGCGGGAGCTACAATGAGCAGTTCTTC | CASALGGSYNEQFF
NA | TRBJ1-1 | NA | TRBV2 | TGTGCCAGCAGTGACCCGGGGACCCGGACTGAAGCTTTCTTT | CASSDPGTRTEAFF
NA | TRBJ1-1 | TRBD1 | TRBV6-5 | TGTGCCAGCAGAAGGACAGGGGGCGCTGAAGCTTTCTTT | CASRRTGGAEAFF
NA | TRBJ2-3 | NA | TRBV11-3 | TGTGCCAGCAGAAGTGGAACCGGCACAGATACGCAGTATTTT | CASRSGTGTDTQYF
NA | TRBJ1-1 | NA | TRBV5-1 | TGCGCCAGCAGCTTGGGACGGGAAAACACTGAAGCTTTCTTT | CASSLGRENTEAFF
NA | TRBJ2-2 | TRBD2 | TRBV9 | TGTGCCAGCGGGAGACTAGCGGGGCCCACCGGGGAGCTGTTTTTT | CASGRLAGPTGELFF
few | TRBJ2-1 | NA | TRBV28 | TGTGCCAGCAGTCCCCCTCGGGGTGGGAGATTCAACAATGAGCAGTTCTTC | CASSPPRGGRFNNEQFF
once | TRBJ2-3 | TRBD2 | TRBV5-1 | TGCGCCAGCAGCTTGGCGACAGCGGGAAGCACAGATACGCAGTATTTT | CASSLATAGSTDTQYF
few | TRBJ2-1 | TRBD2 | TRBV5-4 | TGTGCCAGCAGCCCGGGACTAGCGGGAGGCCCCTACAATGAGCAGTTCTTC | CASSPGLAGGPYNEQFF
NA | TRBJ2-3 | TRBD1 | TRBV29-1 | TGCAGCGCGGGACAGGGGACAGATACGCAGTATTTT | CSAGQGTDTQYF
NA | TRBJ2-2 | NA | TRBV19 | TGTGCCAGTAGTATACAGGGAGGTCCCGGGGAGCTGTTTTTT | CASSIQGGPGELFF
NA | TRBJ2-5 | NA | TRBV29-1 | TGCAGCGTTGTGGCCGCCTTGGGGGAGACCCAGTACTTC | CSVVAALGETQYF
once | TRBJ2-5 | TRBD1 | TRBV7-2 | TGTGCCAGCAGCTTAGCAGGGGGCGCACAGACCCAGTACTTC | CASSLAGGAQTQYF